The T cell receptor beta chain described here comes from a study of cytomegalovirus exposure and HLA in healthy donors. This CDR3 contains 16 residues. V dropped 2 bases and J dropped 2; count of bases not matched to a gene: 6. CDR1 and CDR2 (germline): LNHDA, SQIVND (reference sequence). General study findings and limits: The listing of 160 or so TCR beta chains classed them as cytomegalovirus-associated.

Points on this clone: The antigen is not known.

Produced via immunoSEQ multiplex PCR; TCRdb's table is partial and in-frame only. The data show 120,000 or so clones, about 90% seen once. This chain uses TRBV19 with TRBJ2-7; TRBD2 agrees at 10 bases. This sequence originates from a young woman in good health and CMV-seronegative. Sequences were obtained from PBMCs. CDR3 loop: CASSIRPSGGPYEQYF. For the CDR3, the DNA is TGTGCCAGTAGTATAAGGCCTAGCGGGGGACCCTACGAGCAGTACTTC.